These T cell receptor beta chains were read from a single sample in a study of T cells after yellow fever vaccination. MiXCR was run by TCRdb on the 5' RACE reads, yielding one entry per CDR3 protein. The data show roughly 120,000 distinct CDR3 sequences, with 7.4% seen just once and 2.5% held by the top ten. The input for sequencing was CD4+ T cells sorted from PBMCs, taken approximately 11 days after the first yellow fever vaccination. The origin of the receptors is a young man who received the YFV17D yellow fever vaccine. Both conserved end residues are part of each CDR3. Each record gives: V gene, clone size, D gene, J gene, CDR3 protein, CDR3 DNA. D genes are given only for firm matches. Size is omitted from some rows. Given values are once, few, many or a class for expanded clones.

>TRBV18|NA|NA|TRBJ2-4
CASSPSRTASLAKNIQYF
TGTGCCAGCTCACCCTCCCGGACAGCCAGCCTAGCCAAAAACATTCAGTACTTC
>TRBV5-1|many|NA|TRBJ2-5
CASSPPGTERETQYF
TGCGCCAGCAGCCCCCCGGGGACCGAACGAGAGACCCAGTACTTC
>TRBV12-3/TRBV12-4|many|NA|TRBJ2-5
CASSLNMQETQYF
TGTGCCAGCAGTTTAAACATGCAAGAGACCCAGTACTTC
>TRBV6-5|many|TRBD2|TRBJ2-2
CATIGLAPGELFF
TGTGCCACCATAGGACTAGCGCCCGGGGAGCTGTTTTTT
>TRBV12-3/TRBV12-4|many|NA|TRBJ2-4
CASSLGQGTKNIQYF
TGTGCCAGCAGTTTAGGGCAGGGGACCAAAAACATTCAGTACTTC
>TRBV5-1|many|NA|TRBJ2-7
CASSQDVSYEQYF
TGCGCCAGCAGCCAGGACGTCTCCTACGAGCAGTACTTC
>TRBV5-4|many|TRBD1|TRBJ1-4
CASSRDSNEKLFF
TGTGCCAGCAGCAGGGACAGTAATGAAAAACTGTTTTTT
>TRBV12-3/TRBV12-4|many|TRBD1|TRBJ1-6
CASSLLGTGASPLHF
TGTGCCAGCAGTTTGCTGGGGACAGGGGCTTCACCCCTCCACTTT
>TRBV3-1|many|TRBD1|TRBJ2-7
CASSYWTGSYEQYF
TGTGCCAGCAGCTACTGGACAGGATCCTACGAGCAGTACTTC
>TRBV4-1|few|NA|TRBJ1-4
CASSQKVWRVGPTNEKLFF
TGCGCCAGCAGCCAGAAAGTGTGGCGGGTCGGGCCAACTAATGAAAAACTGTTTTTT
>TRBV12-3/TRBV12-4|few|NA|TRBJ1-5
CASTLQDSNQPQHF
TGTGCCAGCACCTTACAAGATAGCAATCAGCCCCAGCATTTT
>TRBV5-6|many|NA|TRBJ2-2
CASSLVGPNTGELFF
TGTGCCAGCAGCTTGGTGGGGCCGAACACCGGGGAGCTGTTTTTT
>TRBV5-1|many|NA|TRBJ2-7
CASSFPLGEQYF
TGCGCCAGCAGCTTCCCTCTGGGGGAGCAGTACTTC
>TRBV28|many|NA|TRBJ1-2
CASSLPASWTNYGYTF
TGTGCCAGCAGTCTACCAGCTTCATGGACTAACTATGGCTACACCTTC
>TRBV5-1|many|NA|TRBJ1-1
CASSLAEGRGGTEAFF
TGCGCCAGCAGCTTGGCGGAAGGGAGGGGCGGTACTGAAGCTTTCTTT
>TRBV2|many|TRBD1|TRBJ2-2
CASSRQGPRVGELFF
TGTGCCAGTTCGCGACAGGGGCCAAGGGTCGGGGAGCTGTTTTTT
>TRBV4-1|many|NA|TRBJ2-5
CASSRTRLPQETQYF
TGCGCCAGCAGCCGTACCAGACTACCCCAAGAGACCCAGTACTTC
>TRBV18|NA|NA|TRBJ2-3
CASGDLSRDTQYF
TGTGCCAGCGGGGACTTGAGCCGAGATACGCAGTATTTT
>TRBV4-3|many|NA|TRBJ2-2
CASRTVGAGELFF
TGCGCCAGCAGAACGGTGGGAGCCGGGGAGCTGTTTTTT
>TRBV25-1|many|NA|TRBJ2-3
CASSAWTTTDTQYF
TGTGCCAGCAGTGCGTGGACCACCACAGATACGCAGTATTTT
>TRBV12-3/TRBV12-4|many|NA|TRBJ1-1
CASSLFVNTEAFF
TGTGCCAGCAGTTTATTCGTGAACACTGAAGCTTTCTTT
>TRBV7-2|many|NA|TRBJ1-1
CASSFSSDRNTEAFF
TGTGCCAGCAGCTTCTCCTCCGACAGGAACACTGAAGCTTTCTTT
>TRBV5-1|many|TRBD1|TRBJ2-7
CASSFTGDEQYF
TGCGCCAGCAGCTTTACAGGGGACGAGCAGTACTTC
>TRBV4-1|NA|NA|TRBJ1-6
CASSQEGSWQGRSNEINSPLHF
TGCGCCAGCAGCCAAGAAGGGAGTTGGCAGGGGAGATCTAATGAAATTAATTCACCCCTCCACTTT
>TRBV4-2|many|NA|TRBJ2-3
CASSQEAAGSTDTQYF
TGTGCCAGCAGCCAAGAAGCAGCGGGTAGCACAGATACGCAGTATTTT
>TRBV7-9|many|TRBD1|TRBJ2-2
CASSFGTATGELFF
TGTGCCAGCAGCTTCGGGACAGCCACCGGGGAGCTGTTTTTT
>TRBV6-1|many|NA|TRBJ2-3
CASTPDRFGDTQYF
TGTGCCAGCACCCCCGACAGGTTTGGAGATACGCAGTATTTT
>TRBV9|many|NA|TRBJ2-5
CASSVRAEQETQYF
TGTGCCAGCAGCGTTAGGGCAGAACAAGAGACCCAGTACTTC
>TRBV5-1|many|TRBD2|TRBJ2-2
CASSPRGGASTGELFF
TGCGCCAGCAGCCCCCGCGGGGGGGCCAGCACCGGGGAGCTGTTTTTT
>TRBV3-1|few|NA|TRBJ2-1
CASSPPGTHYNEQFF
TGTGCCAGCAGCCCACCCGGGACCCACTACAATGAGCAGTTCTTC
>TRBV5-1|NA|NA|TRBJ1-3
CASSLTPAGWASGNTIYF
TGCGCCAGCAGCTTGACGCCCGCAGGTTGGGCCAGTGGAAACACCATATATTTT
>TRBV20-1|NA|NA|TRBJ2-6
CSARDRARAGANVLTF
TGCAGTGCTAGAGATAGGGCCAGGGCGGGGGCCAACGTCCTGACTTTC
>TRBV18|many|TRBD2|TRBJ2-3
CASSPASGGTDTQYF
TGTGCCAGCTCACCGGCTAGCGGGGGCACAGATACGCAGTATTTT
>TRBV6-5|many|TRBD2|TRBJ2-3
CASSLRLAAPDTQYF
TGTGCCAGCAGTTTGCGACTAGCGGCCCCAGATACGCAGTATTTT
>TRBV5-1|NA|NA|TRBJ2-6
CASSLDRVSGANVLTF
TGCGCCAGCAGCTTGGACAGGGTCTCTGGGGCCAACGTCCTGACTTTC
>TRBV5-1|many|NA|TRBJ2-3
CASWAPDTSDTQYF
TGCGCCAGCTGGGCTCCAGACACCTCAGATACGCAGTATTTT
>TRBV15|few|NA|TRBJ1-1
CATSRGADTEAFF
TGTGCCACCAGCAGAGGGGCCGACACTGAAGCTTTCTTT